This entry lists 2 T cell receptor beta chains sequenced from one sample in a study of T cells expressing NK-cell markers. TCRdb re-called the 5' RACE reads and shows each CDR3 protein once, DNA omitted. Its table records a few hundred thousand distinct CDR3 sequences. Sequences were obtained from blood T cells: a sorted CD56 or NKG2C T cell subset, CD4+ or CD8+ T cells, or bulk PBMC T cells (not recorded which). The source of these receptors is a man aged 18 to 69 in good health.

The gene calls are TRBV6-5 and TRBJ2-2; the TCRdb call, TRBD2, lacks DNA for checking. The germline gives CDR1 MNHEY, CDR2 SVGAGI. The CDR3 loop spans 22 amino acids. CDR3: CASSTLPLILAGGFANTGELFF.

The chain uses TRBV5-1 and TRBJ2-1. The germline V gene has CDR1 SGHRS and CDR2 YFSETQ. The CDR3 has 14 residues. The chain's CDR3 is CASSLGSSYNEQFF.